The 14 T cell receptor beta chains given below trace back to one sample, sequenced in a study of T cells in Graves' hyperthyroidism and ophthalmopathy. Amplification of TCR beta CDR3 regions was performed using RNA transcripts as template. The HTBI primer set was used in a first-round RT-PCR of the TCR CDR3. One entry per CDR3 protein, called by TCRdb with MiXCR from the multiplex PCR reads. The table has 330,000 or so distinct CDR3 sequences, around 18% seen once; the top ten hold about 14%. Sequenced input: blood. The receptor source for this set is a middle-aged woman with Graves' ophthalmopathy.

This clonotype occurred many times. The gene calls are TRBV24-1 and TRBJ1-1; 8 nucleotides line up with TRBD1. Germline CDR1 is KGHDR and CDR2 is SFDVKD. The CDR3 extends over 14 amino acids. Unmatched junction bases numbered 8, after V lost 7 bases and J lost 5 bases. The CDR3 nucleotides are TGTGCCACCAGCGACACAGGGGGATCGACTGAAGCTTTCTTT. Protein: CATSDTGGSTEAFF.

This clonotype is a singleton in its sample. Since a much larger clone is just one base distant, this may be a read error. V usage is TRBV12-3 or TRBV12-4 and J usage is TRBJ1-5; no firm D call. This CDR3 comprises 11 residues. CDR3 sequence (DNA): TGTGACAGCAGCTACAACGCGGGGCAGCATTTT. Its translation: CDSSYNAGQHF.

With respect to this clonotype: With a much larger clone just one base away, this may be a read error. The V call is TRBV12-3 or TRBV12-4, the J call TRBJ2-7, with 7 bases that match TRBD1. CDR3 length equals 14 residues. This CDR3 reads CTSSFQGVAYEQYF. The CDR3 region has the DNA TGTACCAGCAGTTTCCAGGGGGTCGCCTACGAGCAGTACTTC.

There are many counts of this clonotype. The gene calls are TRBV29-1 and TRBJ2-7, with 7 bases identical to TRBD1. The germline V gene encodes CDR1 SQVTM and CDR2 ANQGSEA. V was pared by 6 bases and J by 5 bases, with 10 bases of the junction left unmatched. This CDR3 is built from 13 residues. CDR3 sequence reads: CSVVDRVVDEQYF. In DNA, the CDR3 is TGCAGCGTGGTAGACAGGGTCGTAGACGAGCAGTACTTC.

This clonotype was counted only a few times. The chain uses TRBV7-9 and TRBJ2-5, with 9 nucleotides matching TRBD1. The CDR3 runs 15 residues. V lost 5 bases, J lost 3 bases, and 7 bases stayed unmatched. Germline V gene lookup returns CDR1 SEHNR and CDR2 FQNEAQ (reference sequence). The CDR3 nucleotides are TGTGCCAGCAGCCTACAGGGGGCGGGAGAAGAGACCCAGTACTTC. Protein: CASSLQGAGEETQYF. Based on the CDR3 plus reference TRBV7-9 and TRBJ2-5, the full variable domain is DTGVSQNPRHKITKRGQNVTFRCDPISEHNRLYWYRQTLGQGPEFLTYFQNEAQLEKSRLLSDRFSAERPKGSFSTLEIQRTEQGDSAMYLCASSLQGAGEETQYFGPGTRLLVL.

The table lists this clonotype with many counts. The J gene is TRBJ2-7, the V gene TRBV28, with TRBD1 matching 7 bases. The V segment lost 7 bases and the J segment 0 bases; nucleotides outside the gene matches: 6. The CDR3 sequence is 14 residues long. Per germline, CDR1 MDHEN and CDR2 SYDVKM. CDR3 amino acids: CASTRTGSSYEQYF. The CDR3 coding sequence is TGTGCCAGCACAAGGACAGGAAGCTCCTACGAGCAGTACTTC.

In this sample, this clonotype turned up a few times. J is TRBJ2-7 and V is TRBV6-1; 9 nucleotides align to TRBD2. The CDR3 loop spans 15 amino acids. Looked up from germline, CDR1 is MNHNS and CDR2 is SASEGT. V shed 5 bases, J shed 6 bases, and the junction held 11 bases outside the gene matches. The CDR3 region is CASSRGAGGPTEQYF. The CDR3 DNA sequence: TGTGCCAGCAGTCGCGGAGCGGGAGGCCCCACCGAGCAGTACTTC.

This clonotype was counted at least ten times. The chain combines TRBV6-1 with TRBJ2-5; 8 positions match TRBD1. With 2 bases clipped from V and 3 bases from J, the junction kept 5 bases outside the gene matches. This CDR3 region has 15 residues. The germline V gene has CDR1 MNHNS and CDR2 SASEGT. CDR3 sequence reads: CASSEWGQVEETQYF. The DNA for the CDR3 is TGTGCCAGCAGTGAATGGGGACAGGTTGAAGAGACCCAGTACTTC.

This clonotype has a count of ten or more. The V gene is TRBV7-8, the J gene TRBJ2-5; the match to TRBD2 covers 7 bases. CDR3 size: 17 residues. Germline V gene data show CDR1 as SGHVS and CDR2 as FQNEAQ. V trimming: 1 base; J trimming: 5 bases; junction bases outside the gene matches: 13. CDR3 bases: TGTGCCAGCAGCTTAGGGGGTGTGGCGGGAGTTTGGGAGACCCAGTACTTC. This codes for CASSLGGVAGVWETQYF.

This clonotype occurred many times. This chain connects TRBV13 to TRBJ1-1; no firm D call. The CDR3 sequence is 12 residues long. The V end lost 7 bases, the J end lost 3 bases, and 9 bases lay between the germline ends. The germline V gene encodes CDR1 PRHDT and CDR2 FYEKMQ (reference sequence). In DNA, the CDR3 is TGTGCCAGCATTCGCCCTGACACTGAAGCTTTCTTT. It yields the protein CASIRPDTEAFF.

This clonotype was picked up a small number of times. For the CDR3, the DNA is TGTGCCAGCAGCTTAGTTGTAGGAACCTACGAGCAGTACTTC. Amino acid sequence: CASSLVVGTYEQYF. This chain links TRBV7-2 with TRBJ2-7; D gene unclear. The CDR3 has 14 amino acids. Trimming removed 1 base at V and 2 bases at J, with 9 bases between. The germline gives CDR1 SGHTA, CDR2 FQGNSA.

This clonotype showed up many times. The chain couples TRBV2 to TRBJ1-2, with 7 nucleotides matching TRBD1. This CDR3 is built from 13 residues. With 6 bases clipped from V and 3 bases from J, the junction kept 4 bases outside the gene matches. Germline V lookup: CDR1 SNHLY, CDR2 FYNNEI. CDR3 protein: CASRVDRDYGYTF. Written as DNA, the CDR3 is TGTGCCAGCAGGGTCGACAGGGACTATGGCTACACCTTC.

The chain joins TRBV6-5 to TRBJ2-7; a possible D gene is TRBD2 (5 bases). CDR3 length: 11 residues. CDR1 MNHEY and CDR2 SVGAGI come from the germline V gene. Trimming shortened V by 8 bases and J by 6 bases, and 11 bases separated the two germline ends. This CDR3 reads CASFAAGEQYF. In nucleotides, the CDR3 is TGTGCCAGCTTTGCGGCGGGCGAGCAGTACTTC.

The sample holds many counts of this clonotype. V is TRBV28 and J is TRBJ2-5; D uncertain. Germline V gene lookup returns CDR1 MDHEN and CDR2 SYDVKM. This CDR3 comprises 11 residues. V was clipped by 5 bases and J by 6 bases, with 7 bases between them. Here the CDR3 DNA reads TGTGCCAGCAGTCAAGGGAAGACCCAGTACTTC. Amino acids: CASSQGKTQYF.